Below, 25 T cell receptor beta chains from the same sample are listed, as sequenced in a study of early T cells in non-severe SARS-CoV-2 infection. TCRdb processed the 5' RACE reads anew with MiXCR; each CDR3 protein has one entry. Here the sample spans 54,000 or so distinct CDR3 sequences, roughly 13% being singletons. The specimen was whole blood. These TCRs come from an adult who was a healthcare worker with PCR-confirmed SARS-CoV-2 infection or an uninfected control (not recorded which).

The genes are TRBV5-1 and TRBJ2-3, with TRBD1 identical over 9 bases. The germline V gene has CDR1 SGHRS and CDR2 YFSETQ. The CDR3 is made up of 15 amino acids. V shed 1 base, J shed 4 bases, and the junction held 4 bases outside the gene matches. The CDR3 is CASSLTGGVADTQYF. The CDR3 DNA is TGCGCCAGCAGCTTGACAGGGGGCGTTGCAGATACGCAGTATTTT.

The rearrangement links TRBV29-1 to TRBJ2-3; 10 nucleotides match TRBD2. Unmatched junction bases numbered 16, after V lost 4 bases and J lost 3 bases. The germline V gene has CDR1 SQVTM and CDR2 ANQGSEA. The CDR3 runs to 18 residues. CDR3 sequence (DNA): TGCAGCGTTGCTCGACCGCCACTAGCGGGGTTCCGTACAGATACGCAGTATTTT. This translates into CSVARPPLAGFRTDTQYF.

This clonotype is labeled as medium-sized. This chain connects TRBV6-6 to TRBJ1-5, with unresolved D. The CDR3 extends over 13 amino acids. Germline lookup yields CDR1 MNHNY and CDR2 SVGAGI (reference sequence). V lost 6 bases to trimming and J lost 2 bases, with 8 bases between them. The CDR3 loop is CASSSKGNQPQHF. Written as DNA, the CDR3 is TGTGCCAGCAGCAGCAAGGGCAATCAGCCCCAGCATTTT.

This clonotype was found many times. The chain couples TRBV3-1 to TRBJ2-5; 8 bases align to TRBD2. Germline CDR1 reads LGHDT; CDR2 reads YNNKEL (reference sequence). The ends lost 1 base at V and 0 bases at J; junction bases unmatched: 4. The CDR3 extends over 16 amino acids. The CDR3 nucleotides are TGTGCCAGCAGCCAAGGGGCTAGCGGGTACCAAGAGACCCAGTACTTC. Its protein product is CASSQGASGYQETQYF.

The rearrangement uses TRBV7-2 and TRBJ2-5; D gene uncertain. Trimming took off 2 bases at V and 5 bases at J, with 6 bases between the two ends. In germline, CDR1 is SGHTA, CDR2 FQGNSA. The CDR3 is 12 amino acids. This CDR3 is CASSLWSETQYF. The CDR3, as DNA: TGTGCCAGCAGCTTATGGTCGGAGACCCAGTACTTC.

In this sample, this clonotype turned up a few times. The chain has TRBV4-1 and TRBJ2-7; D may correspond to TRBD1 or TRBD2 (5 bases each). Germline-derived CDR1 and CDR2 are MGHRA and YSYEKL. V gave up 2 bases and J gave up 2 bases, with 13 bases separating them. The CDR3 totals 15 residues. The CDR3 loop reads CASSQSGQGAYEQYF. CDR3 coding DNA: TGCGCCAGCAGCCAATCGGGCCAGGGAGCCTACGAGCAGTACTTC.

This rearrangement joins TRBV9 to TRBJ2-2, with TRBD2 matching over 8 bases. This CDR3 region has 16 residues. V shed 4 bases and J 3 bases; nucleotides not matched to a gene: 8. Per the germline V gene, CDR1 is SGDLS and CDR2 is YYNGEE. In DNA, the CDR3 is TGTGCCAGCAGCCCACAGGTAGCGGGGTACACCGGGGAGCTGTTTTTT. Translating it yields CASSPQVAGYTGELFF.

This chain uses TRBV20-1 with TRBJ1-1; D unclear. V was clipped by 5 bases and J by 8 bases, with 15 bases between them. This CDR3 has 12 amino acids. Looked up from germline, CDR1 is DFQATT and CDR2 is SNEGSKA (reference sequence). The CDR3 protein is CSASYWEREAFF. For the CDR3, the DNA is TGCAGTGCTTCTTATTGGGAGAGAGAAGCTTTCTTT.

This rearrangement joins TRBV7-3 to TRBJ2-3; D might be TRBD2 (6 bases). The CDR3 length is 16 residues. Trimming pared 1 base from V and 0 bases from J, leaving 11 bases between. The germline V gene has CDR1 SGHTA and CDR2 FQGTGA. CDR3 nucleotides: TGTGCCAGCAGCTTAAGAGGGAGCGGGAGCACAGATACGCAGTATTTT. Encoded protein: CASSLRGSGSTDTQYF.

CDR3 protein: CSVEGLLNTGELFF. The CDR3, as DNA: TGCAGCGTTGAAGGTCTCCTGAACACCGGGGAGCTGTTTTTT. The chain is built from TRBV29-1 and TRBJ2-2; D unclear. Germline assignment: CDR1 SQVTM and CDR2 ANQGSEA. Trimming took 1 base from V and 1 from J, leaving 7 bases between them. There are 14 residues in the CDR3.

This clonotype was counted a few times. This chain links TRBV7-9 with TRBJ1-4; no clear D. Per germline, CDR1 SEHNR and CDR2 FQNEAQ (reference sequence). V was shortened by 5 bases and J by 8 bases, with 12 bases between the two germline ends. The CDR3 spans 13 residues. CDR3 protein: CASSVVVSEKLFF. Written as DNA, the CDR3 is TGTGCCAGCAGCGTAGTAGTGAGCGAAAAACTGTTTTTT. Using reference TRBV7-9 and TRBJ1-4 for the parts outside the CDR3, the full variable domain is DTGVSQNPRHKITKRGQNVTFRCDPISEHNRLYWYRQTLGQGPEFLTYFQNEAQLEKSRLLSDRFSAERPKGSFSTLEIQRTEQGDSAMYLCASSVVVSEKLFFGSGTQLSVL.

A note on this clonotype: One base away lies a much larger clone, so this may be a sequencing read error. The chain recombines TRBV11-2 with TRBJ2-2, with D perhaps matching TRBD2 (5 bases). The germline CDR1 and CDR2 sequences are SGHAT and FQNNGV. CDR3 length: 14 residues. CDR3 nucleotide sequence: TGTGCCAGCAGCCTAGATTTGAACACCGGGGAGCTGTCTTTT. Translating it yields CASSLDLNTGELSF. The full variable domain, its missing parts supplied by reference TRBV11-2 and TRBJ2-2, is EAGVAQSPRYKIIEKRQSVAFWCNPISGHATLYWYQQILGQGPKLLIQFQNNGVVDDSQLPKDRFSAERLKGVDSTLKIQPAKLEDSAVYLCASSLDLNTGELSFGEGSRLTVL.

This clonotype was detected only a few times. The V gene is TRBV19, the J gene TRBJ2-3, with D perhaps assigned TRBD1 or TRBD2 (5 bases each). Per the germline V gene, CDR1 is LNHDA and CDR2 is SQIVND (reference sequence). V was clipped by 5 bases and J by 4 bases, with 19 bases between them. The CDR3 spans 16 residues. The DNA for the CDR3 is TGTGCCAGTAGTGCATCGGGACGGCCCTTGGCAGATACGCAGTATTTT. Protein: CASSASGRPLADTQYF.

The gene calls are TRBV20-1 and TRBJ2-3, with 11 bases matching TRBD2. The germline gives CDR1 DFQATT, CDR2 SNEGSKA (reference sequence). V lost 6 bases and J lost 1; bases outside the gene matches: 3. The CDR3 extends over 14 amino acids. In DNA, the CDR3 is TGCAGTGCGCCGGGACTAGCGGGCACAGATACGCAGTATTTT. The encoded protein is CSAPGLAGTDTQYF.

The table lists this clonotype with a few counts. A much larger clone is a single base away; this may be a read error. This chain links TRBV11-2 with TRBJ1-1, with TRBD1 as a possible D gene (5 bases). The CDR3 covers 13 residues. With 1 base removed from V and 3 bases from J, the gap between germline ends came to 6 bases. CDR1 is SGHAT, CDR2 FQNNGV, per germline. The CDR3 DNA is TGTGCCAGCAGCTTAGCAGGGTACACTGAAGCTTTCTTT. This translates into CASSLAGYTEAFF.

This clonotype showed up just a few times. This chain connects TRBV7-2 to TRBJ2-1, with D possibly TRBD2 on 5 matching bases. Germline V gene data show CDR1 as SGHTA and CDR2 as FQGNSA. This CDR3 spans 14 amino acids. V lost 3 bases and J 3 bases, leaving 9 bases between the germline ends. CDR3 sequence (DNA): TGTGCCAGCAGCTTCTACGGGGACTACAATGAGCAGTTCTTC. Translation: CASSFYGDYNEQFF. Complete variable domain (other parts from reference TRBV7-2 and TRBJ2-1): GAGVSQSPSNKVTEKGKDVELRCDPISGHTALYWYRQSLGQGLEFLIYFQGNSAPDKSGLPSDRFSAERTGGSVSTLTIQRTQQEDSAVYLCASSFYGDYNEQFFGPGTRLTVL.

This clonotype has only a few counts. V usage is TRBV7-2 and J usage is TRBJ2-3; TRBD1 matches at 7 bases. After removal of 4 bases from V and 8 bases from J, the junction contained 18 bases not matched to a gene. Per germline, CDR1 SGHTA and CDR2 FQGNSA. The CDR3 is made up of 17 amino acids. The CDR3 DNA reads TGTGCCAGCAGCTCCGGGACAGATTTTTATATTTGGGGTACGCAGTATTTT. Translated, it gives CASSSGTDFYIWGTQYF.

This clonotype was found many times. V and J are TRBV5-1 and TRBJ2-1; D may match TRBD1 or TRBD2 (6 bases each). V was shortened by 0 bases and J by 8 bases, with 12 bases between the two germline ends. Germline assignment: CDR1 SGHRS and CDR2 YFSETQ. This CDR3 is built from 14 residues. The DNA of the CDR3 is TGCGCCAGCAGCTTGGTGCCAGGGGACTATGAGCAGTTCTTC. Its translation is CASSLVPGDYEQFF.

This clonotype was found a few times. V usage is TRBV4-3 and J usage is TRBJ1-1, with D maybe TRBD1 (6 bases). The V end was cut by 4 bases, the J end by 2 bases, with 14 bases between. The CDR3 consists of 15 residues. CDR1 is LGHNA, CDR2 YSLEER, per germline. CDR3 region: CASSLQLQGNTEAFF. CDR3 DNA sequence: TGCGCCAGCAGCCTCCAGTTACAGGGAAACACTGAAGCTTTCTTT.

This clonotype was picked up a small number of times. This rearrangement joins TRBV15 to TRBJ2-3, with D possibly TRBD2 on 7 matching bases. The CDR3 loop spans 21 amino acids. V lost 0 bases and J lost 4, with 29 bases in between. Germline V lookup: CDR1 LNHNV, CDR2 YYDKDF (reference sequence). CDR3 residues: CATSRDRPAGGGLRLSDTQYF. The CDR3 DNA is TGTGCCACCAGCAGAGATCGTCCGGCGGGCGGGGGCCTCCGGCTTTCAGATACGCAGTATTTT.

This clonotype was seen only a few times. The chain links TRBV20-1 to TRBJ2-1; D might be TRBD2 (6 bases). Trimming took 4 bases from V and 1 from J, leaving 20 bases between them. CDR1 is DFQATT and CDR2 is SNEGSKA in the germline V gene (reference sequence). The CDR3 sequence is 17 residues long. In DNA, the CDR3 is TGCAGTGCTAACGCCTGGGGGGTAGCGTGGTCCTACAATGAGCAGTTCTTC. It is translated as CSANAWGVAWSYNEQFF.

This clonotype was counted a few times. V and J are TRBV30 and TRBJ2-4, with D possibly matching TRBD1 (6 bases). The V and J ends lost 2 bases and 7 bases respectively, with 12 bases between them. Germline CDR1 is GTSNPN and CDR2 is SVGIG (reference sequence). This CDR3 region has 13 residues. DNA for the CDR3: TGTGCCTGGAGTCCCGGACAGCGGAACATTCAGTACTTC. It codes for CAWSPGQRNIQYF.

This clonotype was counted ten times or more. CDR3 bases: TGTGCCAGCAGCCTGAGTACCGGGGAGCTGTTTTTT. It specifies CASSLSTGELFF. This chain uses TRBV28 with TRBJ2-2; D unclear. Germline V gene sequence: CDR1 MDHEN, CDR2 SYDVKM. This CDR3 has 12 amino acids. Trimming stripped 6 bases from V and 5 bases from J, with 7 bases between.

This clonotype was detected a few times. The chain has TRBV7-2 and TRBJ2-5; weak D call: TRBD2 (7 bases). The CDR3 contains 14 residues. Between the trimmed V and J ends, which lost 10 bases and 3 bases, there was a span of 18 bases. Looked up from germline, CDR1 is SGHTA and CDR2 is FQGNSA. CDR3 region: CATRGGGTKETQYF. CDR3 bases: TGTGCCACCCGTGGCGGGGGCACAAAAGAGACCCAGTACTTC.

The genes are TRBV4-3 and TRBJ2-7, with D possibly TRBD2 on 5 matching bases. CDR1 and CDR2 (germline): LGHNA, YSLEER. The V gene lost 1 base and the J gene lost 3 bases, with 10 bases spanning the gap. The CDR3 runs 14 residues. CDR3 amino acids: CASSQAIGGYEQYF. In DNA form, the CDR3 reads TGCGCCAGCAGCCAAGCGATAGGAGGCTACGAGCAGTACTTC.